This T cell receptor beta chain was captured in a study of T cells in Graves' hyperthyroidism and ophthalmopathy. Study findings and constraints: Stable hyperthyroidism and ophthalmopathy were separated using 13 V-J signatures.

Comment on this clonotype: Its matching antigen is unknown.

Trimming removed 6 bases from V and 8 bases from J, with 13 bases in between. Germline values: CDR1 SNHLY, CDR2 FYNNEI. CDR3 length: 12 amino acids. Amplified TCR beta CDR3 regions derived from RNA transcripts. An initial round of RT-PCR targeting the TCR CDR3 relied on the HTBI primer set. One entry per CDR3 protein, called by TCRdb with MiXCR from the multiplex PCR reads. The data show fewer than 900,000 distinct CDR3 sequences, with around 17% seen just once and 8.4% held by the top ten. This TCR was recovered from a man in his late teens or twenties with Graves' hyperthyroidism. V gene TRBV2 combines with J gene TRBJ1-2; TRBD1 might be the D (5 bases). Sequences were obtained from blood. In nucleotides, the CDR3 is TGTGCCAGCAGGTCAGGGTTTGGCGGCTACACCTTC. Amino acid sequence: CASRSGFGGYTF.